The sequence of this T cell receptor beta chain was determined in a study of T cells in Graves' hyperthyroidism and ophthalmopathy. The V and J ends lost 2 bases and 4 bases respectively, with 13 bases between them. This CDR3 has 15 residues. CDR1 and CDR2 (germline): LGHDT, YNNKEL (reference sequence). Amplification of TCR beta CDR3 regions used RNA as the template. Initially, a first-round RT-PCR of the TCR CDR3 employed the HTBI primer set. TCRdb re-called the multiplex PCR reads with MiXCR, one entry per CDR3 protein. The sample lists approximately 420,000 distinct CDR3 sequences; 15% were seen once. In its sample, this clonotype was seen many times.

The gene calls are TRBV3-1 and TRBJ2-3, with D uncertain. Sequences were obtained from blood. This clonotype was obtained from a woman aged 25 to 39 with Graves' hyperthyroidism. This chain's CDR3 is CASSQISAGSDTQYF. Here the CDR3 DNA reads TGTGCCAGCAGCCAAATCTCGGCCGGGTCAGATACGCAGTATTTT.